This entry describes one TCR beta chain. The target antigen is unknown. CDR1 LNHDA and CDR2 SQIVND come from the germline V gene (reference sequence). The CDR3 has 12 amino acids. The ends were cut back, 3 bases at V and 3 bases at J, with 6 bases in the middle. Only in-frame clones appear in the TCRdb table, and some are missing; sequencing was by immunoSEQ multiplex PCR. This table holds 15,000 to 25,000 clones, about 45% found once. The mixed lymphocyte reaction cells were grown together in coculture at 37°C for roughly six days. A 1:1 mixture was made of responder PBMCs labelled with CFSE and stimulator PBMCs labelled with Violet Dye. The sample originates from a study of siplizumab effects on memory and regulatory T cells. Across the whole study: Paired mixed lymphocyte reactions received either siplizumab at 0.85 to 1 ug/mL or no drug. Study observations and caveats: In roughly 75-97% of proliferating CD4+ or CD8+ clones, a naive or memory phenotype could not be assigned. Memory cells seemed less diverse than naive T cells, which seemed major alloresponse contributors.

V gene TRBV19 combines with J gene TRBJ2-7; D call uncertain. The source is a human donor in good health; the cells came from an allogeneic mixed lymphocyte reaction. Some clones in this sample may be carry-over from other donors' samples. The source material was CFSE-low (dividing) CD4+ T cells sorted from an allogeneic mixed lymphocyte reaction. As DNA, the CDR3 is TGTGCCAGTAGTATCCCCGGCTACGAGCAGTACTTC. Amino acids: CASSIPGYEQYF.